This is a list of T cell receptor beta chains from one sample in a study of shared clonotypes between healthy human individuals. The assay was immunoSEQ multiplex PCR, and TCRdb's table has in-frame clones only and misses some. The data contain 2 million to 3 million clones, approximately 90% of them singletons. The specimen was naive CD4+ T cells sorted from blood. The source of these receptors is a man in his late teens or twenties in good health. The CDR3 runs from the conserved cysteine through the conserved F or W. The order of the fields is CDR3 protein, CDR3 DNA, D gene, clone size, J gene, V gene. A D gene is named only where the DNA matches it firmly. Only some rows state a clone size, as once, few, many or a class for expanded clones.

CDR3aa: CASSNPGPLGANYGYTF
CDR3nt: TGTGCCAGTAGTAACCCGGGACCACTGGGGGCTAACTATGGCTACACCTTC
d_gene: NA
abundance: once
j_gene: TRBJ1-2
v_gene: TRBV19

CDR3aa: CASKGGINTEAFF
CDR3nt: TGTGCCAGCAAAGGAGGGATCAACACTGAAGCTTTCTTT
d_gene: NA
abundance: NA
j_gene: TRBJ1-1
v_gene: TRBV27

CDR3aa: CSPRTYGYTF
CDR3nt: TGCAGCCCTAGGACCTATGGCTACACCTTC
d_gene: NA
abundance: NA
j_gene: TRBJ1-2
v_gene: TRBV20-1

CDR3aa: CASSPRGLVYGYTF
CDR3nt: TGTGCCAGCAGTCCCAGGGGCTTGGTGTATGGCTACACCTTC
d_gene: NA
abundance: NA
j_gene: TRBJ1-2
v_gene: TRBV27

CDR3aa: CASSAQGYISGANVLTF
CDR3nt: TGTGCCAGCAGTGCGCAGGGGTATATCTCTGGGGCCAACGTCCTGACTTTC
d_gene: NA
abundance: NA
j_gene: TRBJ2-6
v_gene: TRBV25-1

CDR3aa: CASSRRTEYYGYTF
CDR3nt: TGTGCCAGCTCACGAAGGACAGAATACTATGGCTACACCTTC
d_gene: NA
abundance: few
j_gene: TRBJ1-2
v_gene: TRBV18

CDR3aa: CASSGLRVGEQYF
CDR3nt: TGTGCCAGCAGTGGGCTCAGGGTGGGGGAGCAGTACTTC
d_gene: NA
abundance: NA
j_gene: TRBJ2-7
v_gene: TRBV2

CDR3aa: CASSPTRSDTQYF
CDR3nt: TGCGCCAGCAGTCCGACTCGGTCAGATACGCAGTATTTT
d_gene: NA
abundance: NA
j_gene: TRBJ2-3
v_gene: TRBV10-1

CDR3aa: CASSKAHERGLNTEAFF
CDR3nt: TGTGCCAGCAGCAAAGCCCATGAACGGGGTTTGAACACTGAAGCTTTCTTT
d_gene: NA
abundance: NA
j_gene: TRBJ1-1
v_gene: TRBV21-1

CDR3aa: CASSLEGGREQYF
CDR3nt: TGTGCCAGCAGCTTGGAGGGGGGGAGGGAGCAGTACTTC
d_gene: NA
abundance: NA
j_gene: TRBJ2-7
v_gene: TRBV5-8